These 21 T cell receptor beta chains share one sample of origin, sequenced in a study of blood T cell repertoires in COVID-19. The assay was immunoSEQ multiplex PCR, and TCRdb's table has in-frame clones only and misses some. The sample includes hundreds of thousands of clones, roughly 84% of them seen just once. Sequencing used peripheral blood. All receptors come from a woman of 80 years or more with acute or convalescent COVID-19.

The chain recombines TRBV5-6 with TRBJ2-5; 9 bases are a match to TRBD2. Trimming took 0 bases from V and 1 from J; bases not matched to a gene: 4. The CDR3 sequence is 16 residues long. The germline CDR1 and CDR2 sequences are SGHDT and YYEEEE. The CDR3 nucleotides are TGTGCCAGCAGCTTGGGACTAGCGGCCCTCCAAGAGACCCAGTACTTC. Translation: CASSLGLAALQETQYF.

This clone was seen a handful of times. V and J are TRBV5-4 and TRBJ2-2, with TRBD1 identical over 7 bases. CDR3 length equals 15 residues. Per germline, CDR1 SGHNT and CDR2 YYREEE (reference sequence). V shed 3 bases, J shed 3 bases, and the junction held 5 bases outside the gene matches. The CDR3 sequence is CASSSMTGYTGELFF. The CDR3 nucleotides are TGTGCCAGCAGCTCTATGACAGGGTACACCGGGGAGCTGTTTTTT. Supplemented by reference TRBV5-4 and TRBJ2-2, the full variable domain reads ETGVTQSPTHLIKTRGQQVTLRCSSQSGHNTVSWYQQALGQGPQFIFQYYREEENGRGNFPPRFSGLQFPNYSSELNVNALELDDSALYLCASSSMTGYTGELFFGEGSRLTVL.

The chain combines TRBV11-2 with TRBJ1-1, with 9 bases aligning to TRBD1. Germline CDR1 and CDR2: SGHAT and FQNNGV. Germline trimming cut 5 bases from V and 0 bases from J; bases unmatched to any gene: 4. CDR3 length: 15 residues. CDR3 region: CASSTGTGMNTEAFF. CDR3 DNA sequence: TGTGCCAGCAGCACCGGGACAGGGATGAACACTGAAGCTTTCTTT.

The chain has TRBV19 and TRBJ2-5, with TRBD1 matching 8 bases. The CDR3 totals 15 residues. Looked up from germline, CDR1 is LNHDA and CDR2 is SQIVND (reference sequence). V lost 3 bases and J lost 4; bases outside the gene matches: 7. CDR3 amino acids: CASSIRDRSPETQYF. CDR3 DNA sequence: TGTGCCAGTAGTATCCGGGACAGGAGCCCAGAGACCCAGTACTTC.

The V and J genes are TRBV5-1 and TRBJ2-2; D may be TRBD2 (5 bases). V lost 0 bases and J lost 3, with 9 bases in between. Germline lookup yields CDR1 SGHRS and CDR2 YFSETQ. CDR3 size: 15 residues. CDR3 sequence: CASSLVGRDTGELFF. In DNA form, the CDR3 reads TGCGCCAGCAGCTTGGTAGGGAGAGACACCGGGGAGCTGTTTTTT.

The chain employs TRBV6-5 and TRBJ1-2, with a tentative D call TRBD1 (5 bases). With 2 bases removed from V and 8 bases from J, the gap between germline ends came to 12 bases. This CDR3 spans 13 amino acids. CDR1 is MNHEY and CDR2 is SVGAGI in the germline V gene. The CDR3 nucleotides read TGTGCCAGCAGTTACGAGCAGGGCAGAGGCTACACCTTC. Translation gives CASSYEQGRGYTF.

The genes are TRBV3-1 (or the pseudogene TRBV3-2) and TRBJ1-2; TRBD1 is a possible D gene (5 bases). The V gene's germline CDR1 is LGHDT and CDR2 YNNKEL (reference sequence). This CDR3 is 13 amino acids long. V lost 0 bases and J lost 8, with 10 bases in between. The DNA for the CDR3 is TGTGCCAGCAGCCAAGACTGGCAGGGAGGCTACACCTTC. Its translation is CASSQDWQGGYTF.

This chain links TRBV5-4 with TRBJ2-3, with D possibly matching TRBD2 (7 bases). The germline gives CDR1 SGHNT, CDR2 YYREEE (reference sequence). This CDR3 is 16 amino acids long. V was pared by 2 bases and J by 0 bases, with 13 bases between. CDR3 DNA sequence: TGTGCCAGCAGCTTAGAGGGGGGGCCGAGCACAGATACGCAGTATTTT. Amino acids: CASSLEGGPSTDTQYF.

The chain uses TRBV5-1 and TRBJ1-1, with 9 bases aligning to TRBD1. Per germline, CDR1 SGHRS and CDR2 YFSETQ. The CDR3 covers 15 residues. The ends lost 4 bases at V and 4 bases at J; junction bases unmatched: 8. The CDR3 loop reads CASSPGTGSSTEAFF. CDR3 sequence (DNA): TGCGCCAGCAGCCCCGGGACAGGGAGTAGCACTGAAGCTTTCTTT.

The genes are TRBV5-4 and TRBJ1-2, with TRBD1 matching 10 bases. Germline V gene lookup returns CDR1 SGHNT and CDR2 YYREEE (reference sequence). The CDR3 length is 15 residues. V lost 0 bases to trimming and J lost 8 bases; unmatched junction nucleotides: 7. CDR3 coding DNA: TGTGCCAGCAGCTTGGTAGGGACAGGGGTTGCCGGCTACACCTTC. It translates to CASSLVGTGVAGYTF.

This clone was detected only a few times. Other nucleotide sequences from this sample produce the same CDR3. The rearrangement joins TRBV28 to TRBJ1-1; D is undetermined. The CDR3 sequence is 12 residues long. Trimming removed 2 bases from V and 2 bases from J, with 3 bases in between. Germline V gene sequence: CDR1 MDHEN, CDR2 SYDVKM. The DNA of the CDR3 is TGTGCCAGCAGTTTACTCAACACTGAAGCTTTCTTT. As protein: CASSLLNTEAFF.

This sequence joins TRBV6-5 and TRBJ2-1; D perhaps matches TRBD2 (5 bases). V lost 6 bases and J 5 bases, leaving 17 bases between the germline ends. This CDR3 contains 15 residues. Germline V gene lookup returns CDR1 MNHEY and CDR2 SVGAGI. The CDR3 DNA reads TGTGCCAGCAGGGACTGGAGCAGCATGAACAATGAGCAGTTCTTC. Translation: CASRDWSSMNNEQFF.

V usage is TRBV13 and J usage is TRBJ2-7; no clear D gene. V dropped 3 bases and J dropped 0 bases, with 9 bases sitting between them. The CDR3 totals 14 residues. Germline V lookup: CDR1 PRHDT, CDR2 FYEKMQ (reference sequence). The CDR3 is CASSFDMSSYEQYF. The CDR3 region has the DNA TGTGCCAGCAGCTTTGACATGAGCTCCTACGAGCAGTACTTC.

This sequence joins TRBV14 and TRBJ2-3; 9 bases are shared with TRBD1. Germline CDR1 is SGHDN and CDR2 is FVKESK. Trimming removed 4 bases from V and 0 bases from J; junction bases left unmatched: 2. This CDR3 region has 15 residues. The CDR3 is CASSLGTGSTDTQYF. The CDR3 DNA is TGTGCCAGCAGCCTTGGGACAGGGAGCACAGATACGCAGTATTTT.

This CDR3 reads CASRYAAGAYNEQFF. DNA of the CDR3: TGTGCCAGCAGGTACGCAGCGGGGGCCTACAATGAGCAGTTCTTC. The J gene is TRBJ2-1, the V gene TRBV7-2, with 8 bases lining up with TRBD2. Germline trimming cut 6 bases from V and 2 bases from J; bases unmatched to any gene: 6. Germline CDR1 SGHTA, CDR2 FQGNSA. CDR3 length: 15 amino acids.

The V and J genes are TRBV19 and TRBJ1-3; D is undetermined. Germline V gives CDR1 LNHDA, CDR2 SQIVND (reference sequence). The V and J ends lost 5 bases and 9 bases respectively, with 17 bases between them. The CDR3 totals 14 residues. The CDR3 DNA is TGTGCCAGTAGTTCTTGGGAGTCCCGTGGCACCATATATTTT. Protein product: CASSSWESRGTIYF.

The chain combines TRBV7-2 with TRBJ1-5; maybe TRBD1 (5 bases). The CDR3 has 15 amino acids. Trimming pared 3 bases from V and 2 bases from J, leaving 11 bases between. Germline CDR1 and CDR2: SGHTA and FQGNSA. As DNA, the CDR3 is TGTGCCAGCAGCTTGGGGTTAGGGGGCAATCAGCCCCAGCATTTT. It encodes CASSLGLGGNQPQHF.

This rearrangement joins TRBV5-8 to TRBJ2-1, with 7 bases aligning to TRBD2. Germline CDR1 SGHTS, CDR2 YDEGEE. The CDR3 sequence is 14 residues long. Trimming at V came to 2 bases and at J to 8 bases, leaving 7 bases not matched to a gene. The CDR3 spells CASSFGLENDEQFF. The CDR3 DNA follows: TGTGCCAGCAGCTTTGGACTAGAAAACGATGAGCAGTTCTTC.

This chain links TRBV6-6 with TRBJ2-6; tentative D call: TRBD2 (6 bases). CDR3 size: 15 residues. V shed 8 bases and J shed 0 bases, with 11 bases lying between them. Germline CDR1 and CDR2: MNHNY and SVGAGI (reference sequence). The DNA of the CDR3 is TGTGCCAGCGGGGACTCCAACTCTGGGGCCAACGTCCTGACTTTC. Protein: CASGDSNSGANVLTF.

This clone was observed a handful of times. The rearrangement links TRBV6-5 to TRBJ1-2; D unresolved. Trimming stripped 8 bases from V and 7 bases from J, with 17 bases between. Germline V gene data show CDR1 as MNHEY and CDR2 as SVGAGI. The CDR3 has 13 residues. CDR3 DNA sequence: TGTGCCAGCGTTTCCCCGGGAGGGCTTGGCTACACCTTC. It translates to CASVSPGGLGYTF.

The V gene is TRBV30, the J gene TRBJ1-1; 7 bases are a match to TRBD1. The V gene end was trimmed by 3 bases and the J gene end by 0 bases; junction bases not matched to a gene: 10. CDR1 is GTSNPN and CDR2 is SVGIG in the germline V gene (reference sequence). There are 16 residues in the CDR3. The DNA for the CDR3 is TGTGCCTGGAGAGCCCCACAGGGGCCGATGAACACTGAAGCTTTCTTT. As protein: CAWRAPQGPMNTEAFF.